The count of the clone carrying this T cell receptor beta chain is one. Its specificity is not known. As for treatment: roughly nine-day PBMC culture with coronavirus spike peptide pools or control peptides (ViraFEST assay). The data derive from a study of vaccination and CD4 T cells after COVID-19. In the study overall: As control conditions, cultures were given either a CEFX pool serving as positive control, an HIV-1 Nef pool, or no peptide at all. General study results and limits: Reactive clone data from convalescent patients indicated a median of about 88% appearing only post-vaccination. Convalescent patients were relatively few, and early post-infection timepoints were missing.

With the Oncomine TCR Beta short-read assay, DNA from cultured CD4+ T cells was sequenced. One entry per CDR3 protein, called by TCRdb with MiXCR from the PCR reads. The table records approximately 12,000 distinct CDR3 sequences, more than 60% of them present only once. V lost 3 bases and J lost 2, with 11 bases in between. Per the germline V gene, CDR1 is LNHNV and CDR2 is YYDKDF (reference sequence). The CDR3 sequence is 14 residues long. The specimen was CD4+ T cells from blood, cultured in vitro. J is TRBJ2-7 and V is TRBV15, with D possibly being TRBD2 (5 bases). The receptor was derived from a human donor who had recovered from COVID-19. The CDR3 loop is CATSSPGGTYEQYF. CDR3 sequence (DNA): TGTGCCACCAGCAGCCCCGGAGGAACCTACGAGCAGTACTTC.